These T cell receptor beta chains were read from a single sample in a study of T cell repertoires in aging, cancer and after chemotherapy. TCRdb itself ran the multiplex PCR reads through MiXCR, one entry per CDR3 protein. Among 2,500 or so distinct CDR3 sequences, about 20% were seen once, and the ten largest hold around 8%. The sequencing input was blood. Every receptor here comes from a human donor with a blood cancer. The CDR3 runs from the conserved cysteine through the conserved F or W. A D gene is named only where the DNA matches it firmly. Where a row states a size, it is once, few, many or the class of an expanded clone; other rows omit it.

d_call | j_call | v_call | clone_size | cdr3_aa | cdr3_nt
. | TRBJ1-3 | TRBV27 | few | CASSPNTNSGNTIYF | TGTGCCAGCAGTCCAAATACTAACTCTGGAAACACCATATATTTT
TRBD2 | TRBJ2-7 | TRBV20-1 | . | CSAIWAPGLAYEQYF | TGCAGTGCTATTTGGGCCCCGGGACTAGCCTACGAGCAGTACTTC
. | TRBJ1-2 | TRBV10-2 | . | CASSLRRSYGYTF | TGCGCCAGCAGCTTAAGACGTTCCTATGGCTACACCTTC
. | TRBJ2-5 | TRBV10-2 | . | CAVLGDEETQYF | TGCGCCGTCCTGGGGGATGAGGAGACCCAGTACTTC
. | TRBJ2-2 | TRBV15 | medium-sized | CATSRVVAGGELFF | TGTGCCACCAGCAGAGTAGTAGCAGGCGGGGAGCTGTTTTTT
. | TRBJ1-4 | TRBV5-4 | medium-sized | CASSEQGLDEKLFF | TGTGCCAGCAGTGAACAGGGTCTGGACGAAAAACTGTTTTTT
TRBD1 | TRBJ2-5 | TRBV6-1 | . | CASSGNRGRGETQYF | TGTGCCAGCAGTGGGAACAGGGGGCGCGGAGAGACCCAGTACTTC
TRBD2 | TRBJ2-7 | TRBV29-1 | few | CSVRLAGGATYEQYF | TGCAGCGTCCGACTAGCGGGAGGGGCGACCTACGAGCAGTACTTC
. | TRBJ1-6 | TRBV6-5 | medium-sized | CASSYSSLAGRVISPLHF | TGTGCCAGCAGTTACTCGAGTCTCGCGGGTCGGGTTATTTCACCCCTCCACTTT
. | TRBJ2-5 | TRBV15 | large | CATSRDRGGSETQYF | TGTGCCACCAGCAGAGACAGGGGCGGGTCGGAGACCCAGTACTTC
. | TRBJ2-7 | TRBV28 | . | CASSTGRSSYEQYF | TGTGCCAGCAGTACAGGGAGAAGCTCCTACGAGCAGTACTTC
. | TRBJ2-2 | TRBV29-1 | few | CSVEDGEMGGNTGELFF | TGCAGCGTTGAAGATGGGGAAATGGGGGGGAACACCGGGGAGCTGTTTTTT
. | TRBJ2-1 | TRBV18 | medium-sized | CASSEGGAGNEQFF | TGTGCCAGCTCGGAAGGAGGAGCAGGGAATGAGCAGTTCTTC
. | TRBJ2-3 | TRBV5-6 | medium-sized | CASSFPGQHQGADTQYF | TGTGCCAGCAGCTTTCCTGGACAGCACCAAGGGGCAGATACGCAGTATTTT
TRBD1 | TRBJ2-7 | TRBV10-3 | medium-sized | CAIRGQGSYEQYF | TGTGCCATCAGGGGACAGGGCTCCTACGAGCAGTACTTC
. | TRBJ1-2 | TRBV5-1 | . | CASTTAVGYGYTF | TGCGCCAGCACGACAGCCGTCGGCTATGGCTACACCTTC
. | TRBJ2-3 | TRBV5-1 | . | CASSLDPSGDTDTQYF | TGCGCCAGCAGCTTGGACCCCAGCGGAGACACAGATACGCAGTATTTT
TRBD1 | TRBJ2-1 | TRBV6-4 | medium-sized | CASSRTGERLNEQFF | TGTGCCAGCAGCCGGACAGGGGAGCGGCTAAATGAGCAGTTCTTC
. | TRBJ1-5 | TRBV30 | medium-sized | CAWSLDSNQPQHF | TGTGCCTGGAGTCTAGATAGCAATCAGCCCCAGCATTTT
TRBD2 | TRBJ2-3 | TRBV7-9 | . | CASSPGLAGGADTQYF | TGTGCCAGCAGCCCCGGACTAGCGGGAGGTGCAGATACGCAGTATTTT
. | TRBJ2-1 | TRBV5-1 | . | CASSGTSSYNEQFF | TGCGCCAGCAGCGGTACTAGCTCCTACAATGAGCAGTTCTTC
TRBD1 | TRBJ2-1 | TRBV11-1 | . | CASSLAPNRGNEQFF | TGTGCCAGCAGCTTAGCCCCCAACAGGGGCAATGAGCAGTTCTTC
. | TRBJ1-5 | TRBV4-3 | . | CASSRGLLGDQPQHF | TGCGCCAGCAGCCGGGGGCTCCTAGGTGATCAGCCCCAGCATTTT
. | TRBJ2-1 | TRBV19 | large | CASSITGSNEQFF | TGTGCCAGTAGTATTACAGGGTCAAATGAGCAGTTCTTC
. | TRBJ2-1 | TRBV20-1 | . | CSARDLGRRGYNEQFF | TGCAGTGCTAGAGATTTGGGAAGACGGGGTTACAATGAGCAGTTCTTC
. | TRBJ1-1 | TRBV7-9 | few | CASSFVGSENTEAFF | TGTGCCAGCAGCTTCGTTGGCAGCGAGAACACTGAAGCTTTCTTT
TRBD1 | TRBJ2-5 | TRBV15 | . | CATSRRQGVQETQYF | TGTGCCACCAGCAGGCGCCAGGGGGTTCAAGAGACCCAGTACTTC
. | TRBJ2-2 | TRBV19 | large | CASNERPTTGELFF | TGTGCCAGTAATGAGCGGCCGACCACCGGGGAGCTGTTTTTT
. | TRBJ2-7 | TRBV28 | few | CASSLSLPLEQYF | TGTGCCAGCAGTTTGTCTCTCCCCCTGGAGCAGTACTTC
. | TRBJ1-5 | TRBV27 | medium-sized | CASSLSGGPSNQPQHF | TGTGCCAGCAGTTTATCGGGGGGGCCTAGCAATCAGCCCCAGCATTTT
TRBD2 | TRBJ2-7 | TRBV4-1 | once | CASSPLLAGPNYEQYF | TGCGCCAGCAGTCCTCTTTTAGCGGGGCCGAACTACGAGCAGTACTTC
. | TRBJ1-1 | TRBV7-9 | . | CASSLNTVPEAFF | TGTGCCAGCAGCTTAAACACCGTACCTGAAGCTTTCTTT
TRBD2 | TRBJ2-3 | TRBV10-3 | . | CAISDPGLAGGTDTQYF | TGTGCCATCAGTGATCCGGGACTAGCGGGGGGCACAGATACGCAGTATTTT
. | TRBJ2-1 | TRBV20-1 | few | CSARVGVVSEQFF | TGCAGTGCTAGAGTTGGGGTAGTTAGCGAGCAGTTCTTC
. | TRBJ2-2 | TRBV20-1 | . | CSATPSGGELFF | TGCAGTGCTACCCCGTCGGGGGGGGAGCTGTTTTTT
. | TRBJ1-4 | TRBV19 | large | CASRGNVNEKLFF | TGTGCCAGTAGAGGGAACGTGAATGAAAAACTGTTTTTT
. | TRBJ2-3 | TRBV21-1 | . | CASSKATRGLAGGGGAQYF | TGTGCCAGCAGCAAAGCGACCCGAGGTCTAGCGGGAGGCGGGGGGGCGCAGTATTTT
TRBD1 | TRBJ2-1 | TRBV20-1 | . | CSARPPTGGYNEQFF | TGCAGTGCTAGACCTCCGACAGGGGGCTACAATGAGCAGTTCTTC
. | TRBJ2-2 | TRBV19 | . | CASIGRANTGELFF | TGTGCCAGTATAGGCAGGGCGAACACCGGGGAGCTGTTTTTT
. | TRBJ2-3 | TRBV27 | large | CASSLFGDTQYF | TGTGCCAGCAGTTTATTTGGGGATACGCAGTATTTT
. | TRBJ1-4 | TRBV7-9 | . | CASSNRPTAAANEKLFF | TGTGCCAGCAGTAATCGCCCCACAGCTGCTGCTAATGAAAAACTGTTTTTT